This passage covers 9 T cell receptor beta chains from one sample sequenced in a study of blood T cell repertoires in COVID-19. Profiling relied on immunoSEQ multiplex PCR, and the TCRdb table lists in-frame clones only, not all of them. The sample shows about 89,000 clones, 70% to 80% of them seen only once. The sequenced sample was peripheral blood. The receptors were sampled from a human donor in a cohort sampled during active COVID-19.

CDR3 in DNA: TGTGCTAGTGGTTATGGGGAGGGTCTCTATGGCTACACCTTC. Translated, it gives CASGYGEGLYGYTF. The J gene is TRBJ1-2, the V gene TRBV12-5; D is undetermined. Between the trimmed V and J ends, which lost 4 bases and 4 bases, there was a span of 13 bases. Germline V gives CDR1 LGHNT, CDR2 FRNRAP. This CDR3 region has 14 residues.

The genes are TRBV24-1 and TRBJ2-3, with D maybe TRBD2 (5 bases). This CDR3 is 15 amino acids long. Germline V lookup: CDR1 KGHDR, CDR2 SFDVKD. With 4 bases removed from V and 2 bases from J, the gap between germline ends came to 12 bases. CDR3 sequence reads: CATSERTWHTDTQYF. DNA for the CDR3: TGTGCCACCAGTGAGAGGACTTGGCACACAGATACGCAGTATTTT.

This sequence joins TRBV10-2 and TRBJ2-3; 9 nucleotides line up with TRBD1. After removal of 9 bases from V and 1 base from J, the junction contained 5 bases not matched to a gene. Germline assignment: CDR1 WSHSY and CDR2 SAAADI. This CDR3 region has 14 residues. CDR3 protein: CASWTGDRTDTQYF. The CDR3 nucleotides read TGCGCCAGTTGGACAGGGGACCGCACAGATACGCAGTATTTT.

This rearrangement joins TRBV7-9 to TRBJ2-5, with 7 bases lining up with TRBD2. Germline loops: CDR1 SEHNR, CDR2 FQNEAQ (reference sequence). This CDR3 has 14 amino acids. J was trimmed by 5 bases and V by 5 bases; bases with no gene match: 8. The CDR3 bases are TGTGCCAGCAGCGCCCTGCGGGGGTTGGAGACCCAGTACTTC. Translated: CASSALRGLETQYF.

This clone was recorded a few times. The gene calls are TRBV28 and TRBJ1-6; D possibly corresponds to TRBD1 (6 bases). CDR1 and CDR2 from the germline V gene are MDHEN and SYDVKM. Trimming removed 7 bases at V and 8 bases at J, with 15 bases between. The CDR3 has 14 residues. The CDR3 nucleotides are TGTGCCAGCATCTTCTCAGGGGCGCATTCACCCCTCCACTTT. This sequence encodes CASIFSGAHSPLHF.

J is TRBJ2-7 and V is TRBV6-6, with 7 nucleotides matching TRBD1. V lost 1 base and J lost 7; bases outside the gene matches: 7. The CDR3 extends over 14 amino acids. Germline loops: CDR1 MNHNY, CDR2 SVGAGI (reference sequence). DNA of the CDR3: TGTGCCAGCAGTTACTATCGGGACAGAGGAGAGCAGTACTTC. Protein: CASSYYRDRGEQYF.

The V and J genes are TRBV2 and TRBJ1-6; 7 nucleotides align to TRBD1. CDR1 is SNHLY, CDR2 FYNNEI, per germline. V was pared by 4 bases and J by 6 bases, with 6 bases of the junction left unmatched. The CDR3 has 15 amino acids. The CDR3 is CASSVQGLGNSPLHF. The CDR3 DNA is TGTGCCAGCAGTGTACAGGGGTTGGGTAATTCACCCCTCCACTTT.

The chain carries TRBV12-5 and TRBJ1-2; 7 nucleotides line up with TRBD1. Germline assignment: CDR1 LGHNT and CDR2 FRNRAP. The V and J ends lost 2 bases and 2 bases, in that order; junction bases with no gene match: 5. This CDR3 is 15 amino acids long. The CDR3 nucleotides read TGTGCTAGTGGTTTGCTCCAGGGGGTAAACTATGGCTACACCTTC. Residues: CASGLLQGVNYGYTF.

This clone was seen a handful of times. The rearrangement links TRBV27 to TRBJ1-4; unclear D gene. Trimming took off 9 bases at V and 7 bases at J, with 15 bases between the two ends. Germline V lookup: CDR1 MNHEY, CDR2 SMNVEV (reference sequence). The CDR3 is made up of 13 amino acids. CDR3 coding DNA: TGTGCCAGTTCCTTTTCTACGAGTGAAAAACTGTTTTTT. Translation: CASSFSTSEKLFF.